Detailed here is one T cell receptor beta chain. The CDR3 covers 14 residues. The germline V gene has CDR1 KGHSH and CDR2 LQKENI. V gave up 3 bases and J gave up 5 bases, with 11 bases separating them. Repertoires were sampled repeatedly during chemoradiotherapy. The sample is drawn from a study of chemoradiotherapy in HPV16-positive cancers. Here immunoSEQ multiplex PCR was the method, and the copy in TCRdb shows in-frame clones only, minus some. The profile shows more than 10,000 clones, roughly nine tenths of them singletons. The genes are TRBV18 and TRBJ1-5; D gene unclear. The sample in question was blood, obtained from a patient who underwent chemoradiotherapy. The TCR originated in a human donor with HPV-associated anogenital cancer. DNA of the CDR3: TGTGCCAGCTCACCTTCCGGTGGGGATCAGCCCCAGCATTTT. Encoded protein: CASSPSGGDQPQHF.